This T cell receptor beta chain derives from a study of blood T cell repertoires in COVID-19. About the research overall: Acute and convalescent COVID-19 samples came from the United States, Italy and Spain.

As processed by the authors: By means of reference gene primer amplification, nucleated cell counts were estimated. Profiling relied on immunoSEQ multiplex PCR, and the TCRdb table lists in-frame clones only, not all of them. The DNA gave D and trimming, while V, J and clone size come from that table. The repertoire holds about 310,000 clones, with roughly 90% as singletons. Germline CDR1 reads GTSNPN; CDR2 reads SVGIG (reference sequence). V was pared by 2 bases and J by 7 bases, with 7 bases of the junction left unmatched. The CDR3 is made up of 15 amino acids. The sample taken for sequencing was PBMCs or T cells enriched from blood (not recorded which). This clonotype was sampled from a woman aged 25 to 39 who had recovered from COVID-19. The rearrangement uses TRBV30 and TRBJ1-6; 8 nucleotides agree with TRBD1. For the CDR3, the DNA is TGTGCCTGGAGTCCTAGGACAGGGATCAATTCACCCCTCCACTTT. It is translated as CAWSPRTGINSPLHF. Drawing the rest from reference TRBV30 and TRBJ1-6, the complete variable domain is SQTIHQWPATLVQPVGSPLSLECTVEGTSNPNLYWYRQAAGRGLQLLFYSVGIGQISSEVPQNLSASRPQDRQFILSSKKLLLSDSGFYLCAWSPRTGINSPLHFGNGTRLTVT.